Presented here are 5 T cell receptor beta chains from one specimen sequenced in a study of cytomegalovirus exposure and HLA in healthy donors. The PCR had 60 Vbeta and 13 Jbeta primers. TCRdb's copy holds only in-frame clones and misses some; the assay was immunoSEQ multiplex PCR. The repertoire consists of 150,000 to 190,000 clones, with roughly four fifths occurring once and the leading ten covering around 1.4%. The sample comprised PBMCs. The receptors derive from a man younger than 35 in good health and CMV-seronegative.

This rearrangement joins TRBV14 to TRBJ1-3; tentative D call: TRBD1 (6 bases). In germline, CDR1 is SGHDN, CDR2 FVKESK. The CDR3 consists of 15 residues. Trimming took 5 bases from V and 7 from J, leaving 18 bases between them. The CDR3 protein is CASSETGRGANTIYF. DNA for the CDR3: TGTGCCAGCAGCGAGACAGGTCGGGGTGCGAACACCATATATTTT.

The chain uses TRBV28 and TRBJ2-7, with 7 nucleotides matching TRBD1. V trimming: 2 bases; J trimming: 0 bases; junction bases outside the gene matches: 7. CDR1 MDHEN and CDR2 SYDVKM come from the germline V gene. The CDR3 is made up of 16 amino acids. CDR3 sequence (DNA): TGTGCCAGCAGTTTAGCCTCCCGGGACAGCTCCTACGAGCAGTACTTC. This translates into CASSLASRDSSYEQYF.

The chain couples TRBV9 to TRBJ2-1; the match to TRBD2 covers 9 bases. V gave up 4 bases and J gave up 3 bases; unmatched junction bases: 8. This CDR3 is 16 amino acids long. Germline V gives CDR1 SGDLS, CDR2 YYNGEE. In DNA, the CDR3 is TGTGCCAGCAGCAAAATAGCGGGAGCTTTCTACAATGAGCAGTTCTTC. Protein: CASSKIAGAFYNEQFF.

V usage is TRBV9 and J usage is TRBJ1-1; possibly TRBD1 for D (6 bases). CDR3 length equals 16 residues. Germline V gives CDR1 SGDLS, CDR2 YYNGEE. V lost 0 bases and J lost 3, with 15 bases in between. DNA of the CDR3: TGTGCCAGCAGCGTAGAACAGGGTGGGTTAGACACTGAAGCTTTCTTT. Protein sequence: CASSVEQGGLDTEAFF.

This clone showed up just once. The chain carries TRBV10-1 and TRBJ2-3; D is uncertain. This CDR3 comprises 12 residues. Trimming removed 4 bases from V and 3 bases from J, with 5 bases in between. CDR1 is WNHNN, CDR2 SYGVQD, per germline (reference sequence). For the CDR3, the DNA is TGCGCCAGCAGTGCCAGGACAGATACGCAGTATTTT. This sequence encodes CASSARTDTQYF.